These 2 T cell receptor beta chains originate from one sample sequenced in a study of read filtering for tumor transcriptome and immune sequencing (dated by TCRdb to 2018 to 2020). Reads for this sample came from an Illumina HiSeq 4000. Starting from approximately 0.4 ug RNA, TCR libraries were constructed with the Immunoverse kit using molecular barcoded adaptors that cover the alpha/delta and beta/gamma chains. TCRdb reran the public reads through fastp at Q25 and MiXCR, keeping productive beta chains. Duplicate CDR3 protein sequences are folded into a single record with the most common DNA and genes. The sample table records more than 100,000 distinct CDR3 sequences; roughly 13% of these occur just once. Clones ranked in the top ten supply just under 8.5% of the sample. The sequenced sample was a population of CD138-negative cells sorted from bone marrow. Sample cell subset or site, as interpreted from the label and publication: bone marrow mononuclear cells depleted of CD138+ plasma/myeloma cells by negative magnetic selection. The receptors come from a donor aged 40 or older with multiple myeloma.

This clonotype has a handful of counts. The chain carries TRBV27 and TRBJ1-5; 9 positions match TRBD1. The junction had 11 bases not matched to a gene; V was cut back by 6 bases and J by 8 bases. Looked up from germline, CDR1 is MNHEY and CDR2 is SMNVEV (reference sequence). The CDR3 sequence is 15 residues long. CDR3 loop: CASRPDRGVSEPQHF. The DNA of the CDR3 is TGTGCCAGCAGACCCGACAGGGGGGTATCGGAGCCCCAGCATTTT.

CDR3 loop: CASSPSSGRLNEQYF. As DNA, the CDR3 is TGTGCCAGCAGCCCCTCTAGCGGGAGGCTAAACGAGCAGTACTTC. V usage is TRBV13 and J usage is TRBJ2-7; 11 bases align to TRBD2. Germline V gene sequence: CDR1 PRHDT, CDR2 FYEKMQ (reference sequence). The V segment lost 5 bases and the J segment 5 bases; nucleotides outside the gene matches: 8. The CDR3 is 15 amino acids.